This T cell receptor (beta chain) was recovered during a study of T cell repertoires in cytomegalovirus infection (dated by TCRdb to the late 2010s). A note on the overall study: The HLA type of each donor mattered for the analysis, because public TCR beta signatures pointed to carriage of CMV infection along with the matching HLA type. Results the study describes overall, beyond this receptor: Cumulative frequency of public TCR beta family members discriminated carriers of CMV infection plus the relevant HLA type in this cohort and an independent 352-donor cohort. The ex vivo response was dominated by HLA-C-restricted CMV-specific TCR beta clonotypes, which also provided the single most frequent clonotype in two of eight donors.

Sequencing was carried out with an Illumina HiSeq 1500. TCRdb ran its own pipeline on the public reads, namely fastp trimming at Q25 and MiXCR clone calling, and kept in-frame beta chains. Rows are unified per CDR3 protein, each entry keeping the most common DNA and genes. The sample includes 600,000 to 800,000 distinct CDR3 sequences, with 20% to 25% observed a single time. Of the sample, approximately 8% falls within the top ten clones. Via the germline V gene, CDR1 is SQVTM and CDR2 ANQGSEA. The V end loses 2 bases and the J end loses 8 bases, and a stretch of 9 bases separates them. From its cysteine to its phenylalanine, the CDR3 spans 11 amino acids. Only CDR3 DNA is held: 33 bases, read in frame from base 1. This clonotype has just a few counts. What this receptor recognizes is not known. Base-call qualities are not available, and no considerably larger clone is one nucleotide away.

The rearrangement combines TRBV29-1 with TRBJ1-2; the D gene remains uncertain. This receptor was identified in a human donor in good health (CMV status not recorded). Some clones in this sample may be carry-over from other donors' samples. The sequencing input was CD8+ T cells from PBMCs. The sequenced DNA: TGCAGCGTTGAATCCGTCGCCGGCTACACCTTC. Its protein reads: CSVESVAGYTF.